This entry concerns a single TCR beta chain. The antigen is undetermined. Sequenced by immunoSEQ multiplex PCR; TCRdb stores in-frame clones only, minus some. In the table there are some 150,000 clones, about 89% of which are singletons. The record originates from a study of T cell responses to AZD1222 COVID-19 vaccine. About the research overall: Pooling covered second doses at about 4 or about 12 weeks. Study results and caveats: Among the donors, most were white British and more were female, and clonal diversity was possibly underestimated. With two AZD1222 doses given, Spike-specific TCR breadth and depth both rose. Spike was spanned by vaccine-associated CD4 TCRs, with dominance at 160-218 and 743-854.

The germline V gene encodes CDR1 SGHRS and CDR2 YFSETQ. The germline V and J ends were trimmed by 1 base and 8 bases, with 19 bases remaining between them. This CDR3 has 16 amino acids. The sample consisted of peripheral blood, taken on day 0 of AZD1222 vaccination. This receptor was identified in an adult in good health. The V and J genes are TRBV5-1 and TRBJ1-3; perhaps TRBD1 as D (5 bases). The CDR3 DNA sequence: TGCGCCAGCAGCTTGTTGGGCGTTGGGGGTAGCGACACCATATATTTT. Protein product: CASSLLGVGGSDTIYF.